These 32 T cell receptor beta chains share one sample of origin, sequenced in a study of Graves' ophthalmopathy and Graves' hyperthyroidism. RNA transcripts yielded amplified TCR beta CDR3 regions. First-round RT-PCR employed HTBI primers, with a second-round multiplex PCR after it. Each CDR3 protein is one row after TCRdb ran MiXCR on the multiplex PCR reads. The sample lists 350,000 or so distinct CDR3 sequences; about a sixth were seen once. Sequencing used peripheral blood. The receptors originated from an adult man with Graves' ophthalmopathy.

The chain is built from TRBV6-1 and TRBJ2-5, with D hard to call. The CDR3 consists of 11 residues. Germline V gene data show CDR1 as MNHNS and CDR2 as SASEGT. V lost 10 bases to trimming and J lost 2 bases, with 8 bases between them. For the CDR3, the DNA is TGTGCCACCCAGACACAAGAGACCCAGTACTTC. This sequence encodes CATQTQETQYF.

V and J are TRBV7-2 and TRBJ2-7; D might be TRBD1 (5 bases). CDR1 and CDR2 from the germline V gene are SGHTA and FQGNSA. The germline V and J ends were trimmed by 2 bases and 1 base, with 12 bases remaining between them. The CDR3 loop spans 15 amino acids. CDR3 nucleotides: TGTGCCAGCAGCTTAACACAGGACCCGTCCTACGAGCAGTACTTC. Translation: CASSLTQDPSYEQYF.

This clonotype was detected many times. The chain employs TRBV7-2 and TRBJ2-7; D may correspond to TRBD1 or TRBD2 (7 bases each). V was shortened by 5 bases and J by 4 bases, with 15 bases between the two germline ends. CDR3 length: 14 residues. The germline V gene has CDR1 SGHTA and CDR2 FQGNSA. CDR3 sequence (DNA): TGTGCCAGCAGCGGGGGCAGGGGGGGATACGAGCAGTACTTC. Amino acid sequence: CASSGGRGGYEQYF. Together with reference TRBV7-2 and TRBJ2-7, the CDR3 gives the full variable domain: GAGVSQSPSNKVTEKGKDVELRCDPISGHTALYWYRQSLGQGLEFLIYFQGNSAPDKSGLPSDRFSAERTGGSVSTLTIQRTQQEDSAVYLCASSGGRGGYEQYFGPGTRLTVT.

This clonotype was seen at least ten times. The V call is TRBV2, the J call TRBJ1-1; the match to TRBD1 covers 10 bases. Per germline, CDR1 SNHLY and CDR2 FYNNEI. The CDR3 loop spans 13 amino acids. V lost 9 bases and J lost 3; bases outside the gene matches: 4. CDR3 region: CARGDRGDTEAFF. The CDR3 DNA follows: TGTGCCAGGGGGGACAGGGGCGACACTGAAGCTTTCTTT.

This clonotype was detected ten times or more. This chain links TRBV5-6 with TRBJ2-3; D gene unclear. Trimming pared 0 bases from V and 5 bases from J, leaving 10 bases between. Germline V gene lookup returns CDR1 SGHDT and CDR2 YYEEEE. The CDR3 runs 14 residues. The CDR3 protein is CASSLVGRRDTQYF. The CDR3 DNA follows: TGTGCCAGCAGCTTGGTTGGGCGGAGAGATACGCAGTATTTT.

This clonotype was seen at least ten times. J is TRBJ2-5 and V is TRBV5-6; the D gene is possibly TRBD2 (5 bases). The CDR3 is made up of 15 amino acids. Germline V lookup: CDR1 SGHDT, CDR2 YYEEEE. The V end was cut by 4 bases, the J end by 5 bases, with 18 bases between. The CDR3 DNA is TGTGCCAGCAGCGGAGGCTTGGGAAATCGGGAGACCCAGTACTTC. It is translated as CASSGGLGNRETQYF.

This clonotype was observed many times. The chain uses TRBV9 and TRBJ1-2; 7 bases align to TRBD1. The CDR3 totals 15 residues. Germline assignment: CDR1 SGDLS and CDR2 YYNGEE. Losses at the gene ends were 2 bases for V and 1 base for J; bases not matched to a gene: 5. The DNA for the CDR3 is TGTGCCAGCAGCGTTAGGACAGGTCTTAACTATGGCTACACCTTC. It is translated as CASSVRTGLNYGYTF.

The gene calls are TRBV6-2 or TRBV6-3 and TRBJ2-5, with TRBD2 matching 10 bases. The germline gives CDR1 MNHEY, CDR2 SVGEGT. This CDR3 region has 16 residues. V dropped 5 bases and J dropped 5; count of bases not matched to a gene: 11. CDR3 sequence (DNA): TGTGCCAGCAGTCTGGGACTAGCGAGTCATGGTGAGACCCAGTACTTC. It codes for CASSLGLASHGETQYF.

This clonotype was seen many times. The chain has TRBV6-1 and TRBJ2-2; D may be TRBD1 (6 bases). Germline V gene data show CDR1 as MNHNS and CDR2 as SASEGT. This CDR3 spans 14 amino acids. V was cut by 6 bases and J by 7 bases, with 15 bases left in between. DNA of the CDR3: TGTGCCAGCAGGAAACAGGGTCCGGACGGGGAGCTGTTTTTT. Translation: CASRKQGPDGELFF.

This clonotype was detected many times. The chain employs TRBV30 and TRBJ2-7, with D possibly matching TRBD1 (7 bases). Germline values: CDR1 GTSNPN, CDR2 SVGIG (reference sequence). Trimming took off 3 bases at V and 6 bases at J, with 15 bases between the two ends. This CDR3 region has 13 residues. CDR3 in amino acids: CAWRRDSEPEQYF. DNA for the CDR3: TGTGCCTGGAGGCGGGACAGCGAACCCGAGCAGTACTTC. The whole variable domain, filled in from reference TRBV30 and TRBJ2-7, reads SQTIHQWPATLVQPVGSPLSLECTVEGTSNPNLYWYRQAAGRGLQLLFYSVGIGQISSEVPQNLSASRPQDRQFILSSKKLLLSDSGFYLCAWRRDSEPEQYFGPGTRLTVT.

In this sample, this clonotype turned up many times. The chain carries TRBV11-1 and TRBJ1-1, with TRBD1 matching 9 bases. CDR1 SGHAT and CDR2 FQDESV come from the germline V gene (reference sequence). With V trimmed by 6 bases and J by 2 bases, 10 bases remained unmatched. This CDR3 is 16 amino acids long. Written as DNA, the CDR3 is TGTGCCAGCAGGCCCGGGACAGGGATTTATAACACTGAAGCTTTCTTT. Translation: CASRPGTGIYNTEAFF.

The chain links TRBV7-2 to TRBJ1-2, with TRBD1 identical over 9 bases. The CDR3 contains 14 residues. The germline V gene encodes CDR1 SGHTA and CDR2 FQGNSA. Trimming removed 0 bases from V and 7 bases from J; junction bases left unmatched: 3. The CDR3 DNA reads as TGTGCCAGCAGCTTAGCGCAACAGGGGGCTGGCTACACCTTC. This translates into CASSLAQQGAGYTF.

The sample holds many counts of this clonotype. The V gene is TRBV7-2, the J gene TRBJ2-7, with D unclear. The germline V gene has CDR1 SGHTA and CDR2 FQGNSA. The CDR3 contains 12 residues. Trimming stripped 3 bases from V and 5 bases from J, with 8 bases between. CDR3 DNA sequence: TGTGCCAGCAGCTTTCAGCTGGACGAGCAGTACTTC. Its protein product is CASSFQLDEQYF.

This clonotype was seen repeatedly, ten times or more. The rearrangement uses TRBV5-1 and TRBJ1-1, with D possibly matching TRBD1 (6 bases). The CDR3 consists of 12 residues. Germline V gene sequence: CDR1 SGHRS, CDR2 YFSETQ. V lost 1 base, J lost 10 bases, and 11 bases lay in between. The CDR3 region is CASSLTGFGAFF. Written as DNA, the CDR3 is TGCGCCAGCAGCTTGACAGGGTTTGGAGCTTTCTTT.

This clonotype showed up many times. The V call is TRBV5-1, the J call TRBJ2-2; D not certain. The germline CDR1 and CDR2 sequences are SGHRS and YFSETQ. CDR3 size: 15 residues. Trimming stripped 0 bases from V and 5 bases from J, with 11 bases between. CDR3 DNA sequence: TGCGCCAGCAGCTTGGATAATACCCGAACCGGGGAGCTGTTTTTT. This translates into CASSLDNTRTGELFF.

This clonotype was recorded at least ten times. The CDR3 spells CASSSNRQTPYGYTF. CDR3 nucleotide sequence: TGTGCCAGCAGTTCAAACCGACAGACCCCCTATGGCTACACCTTC. The rearrangement joins TRBV6-5 to TRBJ1-2, with TRBD1 as a possible D gene (5 bases). The CDR3 has 15 amino acids. Trimming took off 4 bases at V and 4 bases at J, with 16 bases between the two ends. CDR1 MNHEY and CDR2 SVGAGI come from the germline V gene.

This clonotype was found many times. This may arise from a read error, as a much more abundant clone is one base away. No conserved phenylalanine or tryptophan ends this CDR3, so it is likely a read error. The V gene is TRBV7-9, the J gene TRBJ2-7, with no clear D. The germline gives CDR1 SEHNR, CDR2 FQNEAQ (reference sequence). The CDR3 consists of 13 residues. Between the trimmed V and J ends, which lost 3 bases and 4 bases, there was a span of 10 bases. The CDR3: CASSLWQEYEQYL. CDR3 DNA: TGTGCCAGCAGCTTGTGGCAGGAGTACGAGCAGTACCTC.

This clonotype was counted ten times or more. The rearrangement links TRBV5-1 to TRBJ2-5; no firm D call. This CDR3 has 15 amino acids. In germline, CDR1 is SGHRS, CDR2 YFSETQ. The V and J ends lost 0 bases and 5 bases respectively, with 14 bases between them. CDR3 sequence (DNA): TGCGCCAGCAGCTTGGCTACGACATACGCTGAGACCCAGTACTTC. This translates into CASSLATTYAETQYF.

This clonotype was seen repeatedly, ten times or more. The chain employs TRBV19 and TRBJ1-6; 10 bases align to TRBD1. The V gene end was trimmed by 8 bases and the J gene end by 0 bases; junction bases not matched to a gene: 16. The germline V gene encodes CDR1 LNHDA and CDR2 SQIVND (reference sequence). CDR3 length: 20 residues. DNA for the CDR3: TGTGCCAGTCCAAGCCAGGGACAGGGGAGAGATGTCTCCTATAATTCACCCCTCCACTTT. Its protein is CASPSQGQGRDVSYNSPLHF. Using reference TRBV19 and TRBJ1-6 for the parts outside the CDR3, the full variable domain is DGGITQSPKYLFRKEGQNVTLSCEQNLNHDAMYWYRQDPGQGLRLIYYSQIVNDFQKGDIAEGYSVSREKKESFPLTVTSAQKNPTAFYLCASPSQGQGRDVSYNSPLHFGNGTRLTVT.

This clonotype was detected ten times or more. V gene TRBV19 combines with J gene TRBJ1-2, with 9 nucleotides matching TRBD1. CDR3 length: 17 residues. V shed 5 bases, J shed 0 bases, and the junction held 10 bases outside the gene matches. In germline, CDR1 is LNHDA, CDR2 SQIVND (reference sequence). In DNA form, the CDR3 reads TGTGCCAGTAGTCTTGGACAGGGGCGCTTCACTAACTATGGCTACACCTTC. Its translation: CASSLGQGRFTNYGYTF.

This clonotype was recorded at least ten times. The rearrangement uses TRBV6-2 or TRBV6-3 and TRBJ1-1; D unclear. The length of the CDR3 is 15 residues. Germline V gene lookup returns CDR1 MNHEY and CDR2 SVGEGT. V lost 4 bases and J 0 bases, leaving 12 bases between the germline ends. CDR3 in DNA: TGTGCCAGCAGTTTTTGGGGTCACATGAACACTGAAGCTTTCTTT. It codes for CASSFWGHMNTEAFF.

This clonotype has at least ten counts. The rearrangement joins TRBV30 to TRBJ1-2; D unclear. The CDR3 runs to 15 residues. Deletions cut 0 bases from V and 0 bases from J, with 11 bases between. Germline assignment: CDR1 GTSNPN and CDR2 SVGIG (reference sequence). The CDR3 DNA reads as TGTGCCTGGAGTGTATCTGGCGGACCTAACTATGGCTACACCTTC. It specifies CAWSVSGGPNYGYTF.

Remarks on this clonotype: Germline is not matched at one junction end, which may reflect a read error. The chain recombines TRBV27 with TRBJ1-5; possibly TRBD1 for D (5 bases). Germline lookup yields CDR1 MNHEY and CDR2 SMNVEV (reference sequence). There are 14 residues in the CDR3. As DNA, the CDR3 is TGTGCCAGCAGTTTAAGGGGCTACAATCAGCCCCAGCCTTTT. Protein: CASSLRGYNQPQPF.

The chain recombines TRBV27 with TRBJ2-7, with TRBD2 identical over 13 bases. Losses at the gene ends were 5 bases for V and 6 bases for J; bases not matched to a gene: 10. Per the germline V gene, CDR1 is MNHEY and CDR2 is SMNVEV (reference sequence). The CDR3 loop spans 16 amino acids. CDR3 loop: CASSPLGTSGISEQYF. CDR3 nucleotides: TGTGCCAGCAGTCCACTCGGGACTAGCGGGATCTCCGAGCAGTACTTC.

This sequence joins TRBV6-5 and TRBJ1-6; a possible D gene is TRBD1 (6 bases). The CDR3 sequence is 17 residues long. Trimming removed 0 bases from V and 6 bases from J, with 15 bases in between. Germline values: CDR1 MNHEY, CDR2 SVGAGI. CDR3 DNA: TGTGCCAGCAGTTACTCACCCCCGGGACACCTTAATTCACCCCTCCACTTT. Protein product: CASSYSPPGHLNSPLHF.

This sequence joins TRBV24-1 and TRBJ2-7; perhaps TRBD1 as D (6 bases). CDR1 is KGHDR and CDR2 is SFDVKD in the germline V gene. Trimming pared 4 bases from V and 9 bases from J, leaving 15 bases between. The CDR3 extends over 13 amino acids. CDR3 residues: CATSDTDRIGQYF. For the CDR3, the DNA is TGTGCCACCAGTGACACCGACAGGATCGGGCAGTACTTC.

This clonotype was seen ten or more times. V usage is TRBV12-3 or TRBV12-4 and J usage is TRBJ1-2; D gene ambiguous. V dropped 3 bases and J dropped 0 bases, with 2 bases sitting between them. This CDR3 contains 12 residues. CDR3 residues: CASSFTNYGYTF. The CDR3 coding sequence is TGTGCCAGCAGTTTTACTAACTATGGCTACACCTTC.

This clonotype was detected many times. The rearrangement joins TRBV11-3 to TRBJ2-7; possibly TRBD1 for D (6 bases). This CDR3 region has 13 residues. Trimming cost V 2 bases and J 6 bases, with 11 bases left between them. Germline values: CDR1 SGHNT, CDR2 YENEEA. DNA for the CDR3: TGTGCCAGCAGCTTACTCCAGGGGACCGAGCAGTACTTC. Protein: CASSLLQGTEQYF.

This clonotype was recorded at least ten times. V usage is TRBV19 and J usage is TRBJ2-2; D gene unclear. This CDR3 region has 14 residues. V dropped 6 bases and J dropped 7 bases, with 15 bases sitting between them. CDR1 is LNHDA, CDR2 SQIVND, per germline (reference sequence). CDR3 in DNA: TGTGCCAGTAGAGATTGGGTAGCCGGCGGGGAGCTGTTTTTT. This translates into CASRDWVAGGELFF.

In this sample, this clonotype turned up many times. The V gene is TRBV6-2 or TRBV6-3, the J gene TRBJ1-5, with a tentative D call TRBD1 (5 bases). Germline CDR1 and CDR2: MNHEY and SVGEGT. This CDR3 is 13 amino acids long. V dropped 10 bases and J dropped 3 bases, with 13 bases sitting between them. CDR3 protein: CATEWDLNQPQHF. The CDR3 DNA is TGTGCCACCGAGTGGGACCTCAATCAGCCCCAGCATTTT.

A note on this clonotype: This may be a read error, as it is one base from a much larger clone. The rearrangement joins TRBV30 to TRBJ1-6; D uncertain. The CDR3 contains 14 residues. The germline V gene encodes CDR1 GTSNPN and CDR2 SVGIG (reference sequence). The CDR3 protein is CAWSSTRYSSPLHF. The CDR3 DNA follows: TGTGCCTGGAGTTCTACTCGGTATAGTTCACCCCTCCACTTT.

This clonotype was counted at least ten times. The chain links TRBV7-9 to TRBJ2-1, with 13 bases lining up with TRBD2. The germline gives CDR1 SEHNR, CDR2 FQNEAQ (reference sequence). The CDR3 is made up of 16 amino acids. V was pared by 3 bases and J by 7 bases, with 6 bases of the junction left unmatched. CDR3 amino acids: CASSFRTSGRMNEQFF. In DNA form, the CDR3 reads TGTGCCAGCAGCTTCCGGACTAGCGGGAGAATGAATGAGCAGTTCTTC.